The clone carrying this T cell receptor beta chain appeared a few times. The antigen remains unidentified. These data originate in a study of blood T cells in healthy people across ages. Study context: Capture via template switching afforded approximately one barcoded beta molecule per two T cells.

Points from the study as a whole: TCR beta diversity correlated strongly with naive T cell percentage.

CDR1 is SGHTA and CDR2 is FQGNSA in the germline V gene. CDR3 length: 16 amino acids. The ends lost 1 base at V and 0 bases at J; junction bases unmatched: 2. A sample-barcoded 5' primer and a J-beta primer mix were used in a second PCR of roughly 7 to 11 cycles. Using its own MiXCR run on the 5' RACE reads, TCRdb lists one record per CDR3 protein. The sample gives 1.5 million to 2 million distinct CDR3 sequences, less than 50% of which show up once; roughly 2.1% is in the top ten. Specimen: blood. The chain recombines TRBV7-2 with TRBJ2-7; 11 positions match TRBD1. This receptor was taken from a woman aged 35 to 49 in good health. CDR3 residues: CASSLDGTGGSYEQYF. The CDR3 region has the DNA TGTGCCAGCAGCTTAGATGGGACAGGGGGCTCCTACGAGCAGTACTTC.